The clone carrying this T cell receptor (beta chain) was seen more than once but under ten times. Its target is unknown. The data were taken from a study of response to subunit inactivated influenza vaccine. TCRdb re-analysed the RT-PCR reads in MiXCR, keeping a single row per CDR3 protein. Seen here are about 650,000 distinct CDR3 sequences, around 13% observed once, and the top ten hold 7.6%. This CDR3 has 18 residues. Trimming took 4 bases from V and 3 from J; bases not matched to a gene: 13. Germline values: CDR1 LNHDA, CDR2 SQIVND (reference sequence). Broader study findings: Only a handful of new T cells, the authors suggested, are recruited with each seasonal influenza vaccination.

The sample here was PBMCs from blood, taken roughly 2 weeks before vaccination. The V call is TRBV19, the J call TRBJ1-5, with TRBD1 matching 9 bases. The sequence derives from a man aged 50-59 years who received an inactivated influenza vaccine. CDR3 loop: CASSTSPGQGLVNQPQHF. CDR3 nucleotides: TGTGCCAGTAGTACCTCCCCAGGACAGGGGTTGGTCAATCAGCCCCAGCATTTT. Filled out from reference TRBV19 and TRBJ1-5, the complete variable domain reads DGGITQSPKYLFRKEGQNVTLSCEQNLNHDAMYWYRQDPGQGLRLIYYSQIVNDFQKGDIAEGYSVSREKKESFPLTVTSAQKNPTAFYLCASSTSPGQGLVNQPQHFGDGTRLSIL.